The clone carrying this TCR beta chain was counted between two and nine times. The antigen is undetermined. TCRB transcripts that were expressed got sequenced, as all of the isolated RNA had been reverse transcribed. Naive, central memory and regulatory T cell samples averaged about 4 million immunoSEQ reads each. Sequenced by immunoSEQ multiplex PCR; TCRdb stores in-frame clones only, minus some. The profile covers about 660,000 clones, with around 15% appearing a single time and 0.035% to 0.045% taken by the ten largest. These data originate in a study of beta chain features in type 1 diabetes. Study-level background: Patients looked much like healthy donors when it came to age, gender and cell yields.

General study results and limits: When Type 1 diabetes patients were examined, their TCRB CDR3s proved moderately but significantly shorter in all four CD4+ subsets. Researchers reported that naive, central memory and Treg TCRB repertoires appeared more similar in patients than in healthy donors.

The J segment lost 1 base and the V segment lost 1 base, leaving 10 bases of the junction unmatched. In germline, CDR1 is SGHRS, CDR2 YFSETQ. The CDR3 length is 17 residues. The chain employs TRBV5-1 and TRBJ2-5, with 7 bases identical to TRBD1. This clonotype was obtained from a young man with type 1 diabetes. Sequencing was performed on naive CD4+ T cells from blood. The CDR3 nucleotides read TGCGCCAGCAGCTTGACCGAGGCCGGACAGGTCCAAGAGACCCAGTACTTC. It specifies CASSLTEAGQVQETQYF.